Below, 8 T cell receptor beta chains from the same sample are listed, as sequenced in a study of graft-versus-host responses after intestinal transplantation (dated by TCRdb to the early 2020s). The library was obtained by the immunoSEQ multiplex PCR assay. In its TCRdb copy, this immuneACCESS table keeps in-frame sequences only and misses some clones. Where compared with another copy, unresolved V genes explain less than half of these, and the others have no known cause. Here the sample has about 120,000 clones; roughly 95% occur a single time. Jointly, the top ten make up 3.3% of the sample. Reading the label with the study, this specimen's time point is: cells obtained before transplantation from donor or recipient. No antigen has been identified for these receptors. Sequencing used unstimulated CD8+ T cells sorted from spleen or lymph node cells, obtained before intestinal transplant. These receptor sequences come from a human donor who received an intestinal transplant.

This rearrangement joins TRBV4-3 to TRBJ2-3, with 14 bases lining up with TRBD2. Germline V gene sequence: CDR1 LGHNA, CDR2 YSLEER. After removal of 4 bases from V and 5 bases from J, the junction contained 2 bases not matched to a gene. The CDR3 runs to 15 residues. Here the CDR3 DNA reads TGCGCCAGCAGCCTCGGACTAGCGGGAGGAGATACGCAGTATTTT. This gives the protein CASSLGLAGGDTQYF.

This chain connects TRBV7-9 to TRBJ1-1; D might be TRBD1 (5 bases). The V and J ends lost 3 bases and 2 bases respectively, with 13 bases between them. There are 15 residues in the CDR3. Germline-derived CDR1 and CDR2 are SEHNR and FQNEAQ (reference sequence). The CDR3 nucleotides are TGTGCCAGCAGCTTTGGGCAGGGCGGCAACACTGAAGCTTTCTTT. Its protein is CASSFGQGGNTEAFF.

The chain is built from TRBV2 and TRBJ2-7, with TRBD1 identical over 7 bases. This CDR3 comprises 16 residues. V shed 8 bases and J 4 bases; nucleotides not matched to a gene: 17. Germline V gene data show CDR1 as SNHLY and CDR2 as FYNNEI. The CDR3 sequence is CASEGREGQLGYEQYF. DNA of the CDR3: TGTGCCAGCGAAGGGAGAGAGGGACAGTTGGGATACGAGCAGTACTTC.

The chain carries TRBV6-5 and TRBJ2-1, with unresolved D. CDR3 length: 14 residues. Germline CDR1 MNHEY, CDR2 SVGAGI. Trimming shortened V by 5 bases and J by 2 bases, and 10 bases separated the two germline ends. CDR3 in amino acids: CASSPAVTYNEQFF. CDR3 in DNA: TGTGCCAGCAGTCCAGCTGTAACCTACAATGAGCAGTTCTTC.

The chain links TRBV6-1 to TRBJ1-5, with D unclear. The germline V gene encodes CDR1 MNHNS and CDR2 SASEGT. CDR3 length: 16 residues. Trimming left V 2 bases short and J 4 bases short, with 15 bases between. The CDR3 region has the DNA TGTGCCAGCAGTGAAAGGAGAAGGGTAGGAAATCAGCCCCAGCATTTT. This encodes CASSERRRVGNQPQHF.

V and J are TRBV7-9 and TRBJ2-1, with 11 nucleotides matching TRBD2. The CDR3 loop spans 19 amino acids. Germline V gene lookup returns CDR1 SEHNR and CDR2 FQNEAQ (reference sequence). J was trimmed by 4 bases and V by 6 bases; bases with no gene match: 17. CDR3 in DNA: TGTGCCAGCAGTCAGCCCGGGAGCAAACTAGCGGGAGTGTACAATGAGCAGTTCTTC. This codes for CASSQPGSKLAGVYNEQFF.

The CDR3 here is CASSLYNQPQHF. The CDR3 DNA is TGTGCCAGCAGCTTGTATAATCAGCCCCAGCATTTT. The rearrangement joins TRBV5-4 to TRBJ1-5; D is unresolved. The germline V gene encodes CDR1 SGHNT and CDR2 YYREEE (reference sequence). Trimming pared 1 base from V and 4 bases from J, leaving 3 bases between. The CDR3 has 12 residues.

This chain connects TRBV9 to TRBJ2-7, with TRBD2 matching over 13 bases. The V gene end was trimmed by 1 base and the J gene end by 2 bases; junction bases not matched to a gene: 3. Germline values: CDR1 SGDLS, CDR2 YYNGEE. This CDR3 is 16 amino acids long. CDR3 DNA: TGTGCCAGCAGCGTATCCGGACTAGCGGGAGCCTACGAGCAGTACTTC. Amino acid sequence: CASSVSGLAGAYEQYF.